The entry below gives a single T cell receptor beta chain sequence along with its context. Its target is not known. The sample originates from a study of graft-versus-host responses after intestinal transplantation. Study background: Every recipient had anti-thymocyte globulin induction and approximately 3 years of tacrolimus plus steroids.

Assay: immunoSEQ multiplex PCR; the TCRdb copy retains only in-frame clones and omits some. The sample includes tens of thousands of clones, approximately 88% of them seen just once. The CDR3 consists of 12 residues. Germline V CDR1 and CDR2: PRHDT, FYEKMQ (reference sequence). The V end lost 3 bases, the J end lost 3 bases, and 6 bases lay between the germline ends. The sequence came from a human donor who received an intestinal transplant. The genes are TRBV13 and TRBJ2-7; no clear D. This specimen consisted of unstimulated CD8+ T cells sorted from spleen or lymph node cells, obtained before intestinal transplant. The CDR3 DNA sequence: TGTGCCAGCAGCTTTTTATACTACGAGCAGTACTTC. Its translation is CASSFLYYEQYF.